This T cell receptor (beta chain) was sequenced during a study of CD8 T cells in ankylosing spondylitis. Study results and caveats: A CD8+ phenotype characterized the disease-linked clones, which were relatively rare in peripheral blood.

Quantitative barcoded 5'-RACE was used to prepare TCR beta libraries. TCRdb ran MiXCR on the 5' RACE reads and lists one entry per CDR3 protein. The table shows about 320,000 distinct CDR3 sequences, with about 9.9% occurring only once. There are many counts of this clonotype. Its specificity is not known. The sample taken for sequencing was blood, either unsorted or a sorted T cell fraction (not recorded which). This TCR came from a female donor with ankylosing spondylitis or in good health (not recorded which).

The CDR3 DNA follows: TGTGCCAGCAGCAGAGGGGGAGAGACCCAGTACTTC. This sequence encodes CASSRGGETQYF. The chain uses TRBV11-2 and TRBJ2-5; a weak D match, TRBD1 (6 bases). The CDR3 totals 12 residues. Germline V gives CDR1 SGHAT, CDR2 FQNNGV. Trimming removed 5 bases from V and 4 bases from J, with 8 bases in between.